This entry is about one T cell receptor beta chain. What it binds is unknown. Multiplex PCR in two rounds served to amplify TCR beta CDR3 from genomic DNA. Round one of PCR was performed, and it used primers specific to each TRBV and TRBJ gene. TCRdb recomputed calls from the multiplex PCR reads with MiXCR, one row per CDR3 protein. The table shows some 30,000 distinct CDR3 sequences, with 40% to 60% occurring only once. The data were obtained in a study of prognosis after radiotherapy for stage I lung cancer. In the study overall: Patient ages ran from about 50 to 95, with a median of 74.5 years, and the group had about a dozen men and roughly six women. Study-wide findings and caveats: Unique TCR clones declined after stereotactic body radiation therapy, from a median approximately 9,600 to 7,200.

This CDR3 spans 13 amino acids. V was pared by 5 bases and J by 2 bases, with 9 bases between. Germline loops: CDR1 DFQATT, CDR2 SNEGSKA (reference sequence). This receptor was identified in a donor aged 50 or older with non-small cell lung cancer. The chain is built from TRBV20-1 and TRBJ2-2; no clear D. The sequenced sample was PBMCs, obtained before or after stereotactic body radiation therapy (not recorded which). DNA for the CDR3: TGCAGTGCTTCCGCTGAAAACACCGGGGAGCTGTTTTTT. This encodes CSASAENTGELFF.